The source of this T cell receptor (beta chain) is a study of blood T cell repertoires in COVID-19. Trimming cost V 5 bases and J 0 bases, with 15 bases left between them. From germline, CDR1 is SEHNR and CDR2 FQNEAQ (reference sequence). This CDR3 spans 16 amino acids. Using immunoSEQ multiplex PCR, the repertoire was profiled, and TCRdb retains in-frame clones only, with some absent. The sample has about 270,000 clones; 88% are singletons. This chain uses TRBV7-9 with TRBJ2-3, with D tentatively TRBD1 (6 bases). The TCR comes from a man between 60 and 70 years old who had recovered from COVID-19. The sample was peripheral blood. The CDR3 sequence: CASSPQTGPSTDTQYF. CDR3 sequence (DNA): TGTGCCAGCAGCCCGCAGACAGGCCCTAGCACAGATACGCAGTATTTT.